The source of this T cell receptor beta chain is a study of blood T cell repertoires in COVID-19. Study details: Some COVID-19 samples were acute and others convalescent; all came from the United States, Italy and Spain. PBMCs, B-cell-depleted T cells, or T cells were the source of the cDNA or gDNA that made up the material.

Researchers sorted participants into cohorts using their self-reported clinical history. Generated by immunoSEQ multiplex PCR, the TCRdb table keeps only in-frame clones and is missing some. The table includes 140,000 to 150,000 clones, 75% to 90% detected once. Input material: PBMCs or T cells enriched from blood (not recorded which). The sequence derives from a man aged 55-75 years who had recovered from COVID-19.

The CDR3 coding sequence is TGTGCCTGGAGTCAATCACTACAAGAGACCCAGTACTTC. Translation: CAWSQSLQETQYF. The chain links TRBV30 to TRBJ2-5, with D unclear. V was clipped by 2 bases and J by 2 bases, with 9 bases between them. The germline V gene encodes CDR1 GTSNPN and CDR2 SVGIG (reference sequence). This CDR3 region has 13 residues.